This T cell receptor (beta chain) appears in the sequencing data of a study of regulatory T cells in long-lasting Graves disease. Study background: Persistence in Graves' disease required over 5 years of antithyroid drugs plus positive TSH receptor antibodies.

Documented time point: persistent/refractory GD, antithyroid drugs over 5 years with positive TRAb. TCR sequences were obtained from RNA taken from PBMCs. Library construction for TCR beta used iRepertoire HTBI primers and Arm-PCR of CDR3 regions. One entry per CDR3 protein results from TCRdb running MiXCR on the multiplex PCR reads. The table records about 470,000 distinct CDR3 sequences, under 25% of them present only once. CDR1 is LNHDA and CDR2 is SQIVND in the germline V gene (reference sequence). V lost 6 bases and J 0 bases, leaving 18 bases between the germline ends. This CDR3 contains 16 residues.

The V call is TRBV19, the J call TRBJ2-7; either TRBD1 or TRBD2 may fit D (5 bases each). Specimen: peripheral blood mononuclear cells (PBMCs), collected when the disease was refractory, from a patient treated with antithyroid drugs. This TCR derives from a female donor with Graves disease. The CDR3 loop reads CASSLSGTESSYEQYF. Written as DNA, the CDR3 is TGTGCCAGTAGCCTCTCCGGGACGGAAAGCTCCTACGAGCAGTACTTC.